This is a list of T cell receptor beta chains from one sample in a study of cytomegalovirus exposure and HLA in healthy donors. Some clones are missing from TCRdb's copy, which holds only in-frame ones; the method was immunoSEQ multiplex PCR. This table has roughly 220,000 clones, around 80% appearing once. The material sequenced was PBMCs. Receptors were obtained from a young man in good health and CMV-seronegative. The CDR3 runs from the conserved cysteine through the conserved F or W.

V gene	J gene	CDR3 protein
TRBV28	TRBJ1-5	CASSPDIPQSQHF
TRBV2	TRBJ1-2	CASRALTYGYTF
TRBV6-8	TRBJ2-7	CASSYSWPFPSYEQYF
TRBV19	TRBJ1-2	CASSSGTVGLNYGYTF
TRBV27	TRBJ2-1	CASTTLLGGNEQFF
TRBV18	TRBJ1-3	CASSPSWGDTIYF
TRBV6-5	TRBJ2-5	CASSFRGGPPVETQYF
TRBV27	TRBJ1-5	CASSLAFRQPQHF
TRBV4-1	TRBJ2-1	CASSQDGGGVYNEQFF
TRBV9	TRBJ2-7	CASSAGSEQYF
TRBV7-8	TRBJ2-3	CASSLLASGGYTDTQYF
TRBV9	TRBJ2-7	CASSTGGNNEQYF
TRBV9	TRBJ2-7	CASSVSLGQGAYEQYF
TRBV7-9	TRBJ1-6	CASSLKGGSTLHF
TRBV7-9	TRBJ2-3	CASSLIVDGNTDTQYF
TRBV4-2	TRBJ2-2	CASSQEGARASSFRTGELFF
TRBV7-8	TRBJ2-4	CASSFERPKNIQYF
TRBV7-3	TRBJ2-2	CASSLTGGNTGELFF
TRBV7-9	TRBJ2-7	CASSLSGLNSYEQYF
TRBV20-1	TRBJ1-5	CSWGDQPQHF
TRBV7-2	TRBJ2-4	CASSLGREVAVHIQYF
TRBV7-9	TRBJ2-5	CASSSPGLAGLKTQYF
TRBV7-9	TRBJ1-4	CASSTDRGGSTNEKLFF
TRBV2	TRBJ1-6	CASREGTGGRDNSPLHF
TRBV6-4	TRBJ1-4	CASTAERGIGKLFF
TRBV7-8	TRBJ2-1	CASSAGTGSPNEQFF
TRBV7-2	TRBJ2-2	CACPGGTGELFF
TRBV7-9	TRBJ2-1	CASSVKGGGAYNEQFF
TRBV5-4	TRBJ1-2	CASSVTGRVYGYTF
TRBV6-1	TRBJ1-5	CASSEESGYSNQPQHF
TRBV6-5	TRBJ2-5	CASSYSPGGQETQYF
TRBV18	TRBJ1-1	CASSPPFSRNTEAFF
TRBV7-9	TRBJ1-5	CSSSFSHGGNQPQHF
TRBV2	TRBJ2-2	CASSKRLLGTTGELFF
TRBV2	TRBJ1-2	CASLGYRETYYYGYTF
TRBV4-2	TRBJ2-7	CASSQFPESSYEQYF
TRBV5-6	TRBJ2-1	CASSLGAGGANEQFF
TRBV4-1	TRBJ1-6	CASSQTGILYNSPLHF
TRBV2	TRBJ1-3	CASRAGFSGNTIYF
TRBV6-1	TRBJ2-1	CASSGSGTGALKGGNEQFF
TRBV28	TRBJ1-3	CASRESSGNTIYF
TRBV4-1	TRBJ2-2	CASSQGQVVTLWTGELFF
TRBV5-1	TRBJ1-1	CASNPGGRWTEAFF
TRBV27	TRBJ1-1	CASSPQQKTGQRSEAFF